Detailed here is one T cell receptor (beta chain). The sample comes from a study of blood T cell repertoires in COVID-19. The germline gives CDR1 MNHEY, CDR2 SMNVEV (reference sequence). The CDR3 loop spans 14 amino acids. After removal of 6 bases from V and 4 bases from J, the junction contained 6 bases not matched to a gene. Study processing details: From reference gene primer amplification, estimates of nucleated cell counts were derived. The assay was immunoSEQ multiplex PCR, and TCRdb's table has in-frame clones only and misses some. V and J calls plus clone size are reproduced from that table; the DNA served to infer D and trimming. The sample holds fewer than 250,000 clones; approximately 80% are singletons and the top ten take 15% to 20%.

This TCR derives from a young man with active or convalescent COVID-19. Sequenced input: peripheral blood. The chain links TRBV27 to TRBJ1-2, with 9 bases fitting TRBD1. The CDR3: CASRGQGKVYGYTF. The CDR3 coding sequence is TGTGCCAGCAGGGGACAGGGAAAAGTCTATGGCTACACCTTC.